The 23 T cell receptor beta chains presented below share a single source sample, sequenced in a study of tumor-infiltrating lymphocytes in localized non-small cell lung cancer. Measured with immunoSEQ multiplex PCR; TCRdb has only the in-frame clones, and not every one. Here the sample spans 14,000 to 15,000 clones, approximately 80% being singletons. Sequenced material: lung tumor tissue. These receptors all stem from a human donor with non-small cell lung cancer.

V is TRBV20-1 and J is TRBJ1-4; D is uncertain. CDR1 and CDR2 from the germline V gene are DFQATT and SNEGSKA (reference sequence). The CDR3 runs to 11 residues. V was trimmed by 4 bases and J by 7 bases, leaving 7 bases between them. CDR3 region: CSAIFGEKLFF. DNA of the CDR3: TGCAGTGCTATTTTTGGTGAAAAACTGTTTTTT.

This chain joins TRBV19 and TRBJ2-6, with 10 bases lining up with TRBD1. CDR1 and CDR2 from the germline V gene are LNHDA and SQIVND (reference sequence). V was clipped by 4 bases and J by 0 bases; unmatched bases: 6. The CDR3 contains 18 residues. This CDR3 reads CASSSLGQGYSGANVLTF. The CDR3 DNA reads TGTGCCAGTAGTAGTTTGGGACAGGGGTACTCTGGGGCCAACGTCCTGACTTTC.

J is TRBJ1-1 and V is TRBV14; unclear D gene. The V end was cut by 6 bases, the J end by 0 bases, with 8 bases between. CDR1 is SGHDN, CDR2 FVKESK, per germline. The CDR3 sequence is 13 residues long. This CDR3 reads CASSLFLNTEAFF. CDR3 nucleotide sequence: TGTGCCAGCAGTCTATTTTTGAACACTGAAGCTTTCTTT.

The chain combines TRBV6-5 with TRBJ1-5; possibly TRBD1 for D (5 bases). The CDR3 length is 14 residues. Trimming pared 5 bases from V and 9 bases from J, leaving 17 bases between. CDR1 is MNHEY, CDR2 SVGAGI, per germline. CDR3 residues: CASSLSRDGTPQHF. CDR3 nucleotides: TGTGCCAGCAGTCTCAGCCGGGACGGGACGCCCCAGCATTTT.

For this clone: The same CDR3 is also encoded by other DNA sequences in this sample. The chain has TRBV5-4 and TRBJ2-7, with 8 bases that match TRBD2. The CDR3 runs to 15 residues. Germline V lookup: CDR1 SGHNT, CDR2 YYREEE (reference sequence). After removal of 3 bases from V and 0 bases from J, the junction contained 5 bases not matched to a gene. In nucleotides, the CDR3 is TGTGCCAGCAGCTCGCCCGGGACTAGCTCCTACGAGCAGTACTTC. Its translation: CASSSPGTSSYEQYF. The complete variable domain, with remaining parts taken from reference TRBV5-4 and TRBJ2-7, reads ETGVTQSPTHLIKTRGQQVTLRCSSQSGHNTVSWYQQALGQGPQFIFQYYREEENGRGNFPPRFSGLQFPNYSSELNVNALELDDSALYLCASSSPGTSSYEQYFGPGTRLTVT.

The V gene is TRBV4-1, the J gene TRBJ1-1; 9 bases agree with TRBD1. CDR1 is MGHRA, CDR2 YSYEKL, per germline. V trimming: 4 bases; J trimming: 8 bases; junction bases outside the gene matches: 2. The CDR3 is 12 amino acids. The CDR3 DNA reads TGCGCCAGCAGCCGAGGACAGGGGGAAGCTTTCTTT. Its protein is CASSRGQGEAFF.

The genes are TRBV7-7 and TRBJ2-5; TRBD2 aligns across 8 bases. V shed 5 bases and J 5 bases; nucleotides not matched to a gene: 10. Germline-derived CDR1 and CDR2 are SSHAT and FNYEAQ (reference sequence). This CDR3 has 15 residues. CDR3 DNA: TGTGCCAGCAGCCCGGGGGCAGCGGGAGTTGAGACCCAGTACTTC. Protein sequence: CASSPGAAGVETQYF.

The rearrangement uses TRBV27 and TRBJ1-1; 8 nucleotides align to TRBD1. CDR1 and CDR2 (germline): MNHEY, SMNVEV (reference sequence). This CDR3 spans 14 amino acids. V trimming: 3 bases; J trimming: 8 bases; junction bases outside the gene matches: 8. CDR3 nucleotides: TGTGCCAGCAGTTTTAGGACAGGGAGGACCGAAGCTTTCTTT. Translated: CASSFRTGRTEAFF.

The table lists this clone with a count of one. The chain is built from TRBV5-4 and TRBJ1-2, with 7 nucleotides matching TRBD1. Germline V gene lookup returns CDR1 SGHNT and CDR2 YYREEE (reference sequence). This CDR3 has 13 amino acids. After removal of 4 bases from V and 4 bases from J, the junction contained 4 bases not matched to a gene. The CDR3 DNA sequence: TGTGCCAGCAGCCGGACAGGATTCTATGGCTACACCTTC. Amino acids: CASSRTGFYGYTF.

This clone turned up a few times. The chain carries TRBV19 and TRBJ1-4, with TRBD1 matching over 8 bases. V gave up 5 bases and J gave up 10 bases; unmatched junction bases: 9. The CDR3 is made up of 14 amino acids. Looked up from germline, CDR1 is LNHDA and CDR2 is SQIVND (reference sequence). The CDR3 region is CASSFDRGSVKLFF. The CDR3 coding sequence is TGTGCCAGTAGTTTCGACAGGGGATCGGTAAAACTGTTTTTT. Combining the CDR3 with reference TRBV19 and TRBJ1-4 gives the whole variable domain DGGITQSPKYLFRKEGQNVTLSCEQNLNHDAMYWYRQDPGQGLRLIYYSQIVNDFQKGDIAEGYSVSREKKESFPLTVTSAQKNPTAFYLCASSFDRGSVKLFFGSGTQLSVL.

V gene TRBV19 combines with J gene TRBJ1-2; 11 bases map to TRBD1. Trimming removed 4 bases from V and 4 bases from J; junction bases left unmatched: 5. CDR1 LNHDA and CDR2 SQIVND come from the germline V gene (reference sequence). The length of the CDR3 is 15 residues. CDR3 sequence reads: CASSTRTGGAYGYTF. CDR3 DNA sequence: TGTGCCAGTAGTACTCGGACAGGGGGCGCCTATGGCTACACCTTC.

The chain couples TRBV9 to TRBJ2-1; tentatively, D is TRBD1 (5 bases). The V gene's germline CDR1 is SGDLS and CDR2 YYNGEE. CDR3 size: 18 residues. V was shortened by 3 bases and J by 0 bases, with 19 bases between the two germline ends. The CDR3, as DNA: TGTGCCAGCAGCGCGAGAACTACACAGGAGAGCTCCTACAATGAGCAGTTCTTC. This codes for CASSARTTQESSYNEQFF.

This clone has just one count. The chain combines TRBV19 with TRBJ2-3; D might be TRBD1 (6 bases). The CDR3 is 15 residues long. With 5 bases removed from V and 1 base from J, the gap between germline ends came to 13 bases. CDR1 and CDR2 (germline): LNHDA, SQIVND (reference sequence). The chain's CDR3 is CASSEAGVGTDTQYF. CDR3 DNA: TGTGCCAGTAGTGAGGCAGGGGTTGGCACAGATACGCAGTATTTT. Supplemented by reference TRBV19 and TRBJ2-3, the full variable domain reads DGGITQSPKYLFRKEGQNVTLSCEQNLNHDAMYWYRQDPGQGLRLIYYSQIVNDFQKGDIAEGYSVSREKKESFPLTVTSAQKNPTAFYLCASSEAGVGTDTQYFGPGTRLTVL.

The chain's CDR3 is CASSFSIFRSSDEQFF. The CDR3 coding sequence is TGTGCCAGCAGCTTTTCAATTTTCAGGTCCTCCGATGAGCAGTTCTTC. The rearrangement links TRBV11-3 to TRBJ2-1; the D is unclear. Germline values: CDR1 SGHNT, CDR2 YENEEA. The CDR3 runs to 16 residues. Between the trimmed V and J ends, which lost 3 bases and 8 bases, there was a span of 20 bases.

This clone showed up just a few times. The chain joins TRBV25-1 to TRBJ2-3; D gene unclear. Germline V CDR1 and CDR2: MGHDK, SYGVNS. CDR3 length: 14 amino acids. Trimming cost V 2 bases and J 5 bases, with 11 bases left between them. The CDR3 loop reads CASSEGENVDTQYF. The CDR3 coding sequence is TGTGCCAGCAGTGAAGGCGAGAATGTAGATACGCAGTATTTT.

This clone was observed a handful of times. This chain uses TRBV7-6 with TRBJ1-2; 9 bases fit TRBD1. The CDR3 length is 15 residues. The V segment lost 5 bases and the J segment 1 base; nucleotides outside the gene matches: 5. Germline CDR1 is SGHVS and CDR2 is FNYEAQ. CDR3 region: CASSIRQGDNYGYTF. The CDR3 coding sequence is TGTGCCAGCAGCATACGACAGGGGGATAACTATGGCTACACCTTC.

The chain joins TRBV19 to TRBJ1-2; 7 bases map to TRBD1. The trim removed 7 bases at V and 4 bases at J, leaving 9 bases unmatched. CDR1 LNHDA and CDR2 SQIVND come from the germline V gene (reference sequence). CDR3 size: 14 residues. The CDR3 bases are TGTGCCAGTATGACCCGGGCAGGGGGCTATGGCTACACCTTC. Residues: CASMTRAGGYGYTF.

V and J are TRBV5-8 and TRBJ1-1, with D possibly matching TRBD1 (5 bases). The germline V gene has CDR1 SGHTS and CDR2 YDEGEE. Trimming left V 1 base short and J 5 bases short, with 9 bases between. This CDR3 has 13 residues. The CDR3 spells CASSLRGLTEAFF. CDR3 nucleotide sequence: TGTGCCAGCAGCTTGCGGGGCCTGACTGAAGCTTTCTTT.

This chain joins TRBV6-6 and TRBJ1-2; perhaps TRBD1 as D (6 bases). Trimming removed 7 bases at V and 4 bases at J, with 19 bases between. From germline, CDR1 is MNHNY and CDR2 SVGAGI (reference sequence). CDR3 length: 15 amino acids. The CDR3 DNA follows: TGTGCCAGCAAGCGACAGGCTGCCCTTTTCTATGGCTACACCTTC. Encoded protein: CASKRQAALFYGYTF.

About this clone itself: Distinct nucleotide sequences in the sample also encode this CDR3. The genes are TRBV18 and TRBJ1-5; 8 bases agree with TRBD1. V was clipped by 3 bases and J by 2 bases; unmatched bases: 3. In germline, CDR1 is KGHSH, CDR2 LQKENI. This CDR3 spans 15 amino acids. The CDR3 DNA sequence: TGTGCCAGCTCACCCGACAGGGGAGGCAATCAGCCCCAGCATTTT. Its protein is CASSPDRGGNQPQHF.

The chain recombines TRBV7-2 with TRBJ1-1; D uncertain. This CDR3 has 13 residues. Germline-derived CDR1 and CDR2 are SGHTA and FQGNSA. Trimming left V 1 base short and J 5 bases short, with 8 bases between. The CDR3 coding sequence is TGTGCCAGCAGCTTAGGAAGACGAACTGAAGCTTTCTTT. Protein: CASSLGRRTEAFF.

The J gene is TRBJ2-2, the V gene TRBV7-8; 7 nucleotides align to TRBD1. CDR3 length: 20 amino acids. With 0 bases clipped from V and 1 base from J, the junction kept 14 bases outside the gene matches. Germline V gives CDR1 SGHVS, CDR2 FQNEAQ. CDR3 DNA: TGTGCCAGCAGCTTAGCGTGGGTAGGGGGCGGCCTCGGGAACACCGGGGAGCTGTTTTTT. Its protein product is CASSLAWVGGGLGNTGELFF.

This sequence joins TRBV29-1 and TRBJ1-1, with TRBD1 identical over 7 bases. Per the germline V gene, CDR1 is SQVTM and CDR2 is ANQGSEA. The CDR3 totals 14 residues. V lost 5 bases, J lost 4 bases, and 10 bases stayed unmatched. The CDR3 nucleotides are TGCAGCGTTCAGGAGGGGGCGGATGCCACTGAAGCTTTCTTT. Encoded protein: CSVQEGADATEAFF.